This T cell receptor (beta chain) was obtained from a study of cytomegalovirus exposure and HLA in healthy donors. Measured with immunoSEQ multiplex PCR; TCRdb has only the in-frame clones, and not every one. The sample yields more than 110,000 clones, 84% seen once. V lost 6 bases and J 0 bases, leaving 6 bases between the germline ends. Germline CDR1 is SNHLY and CDR2 is FYNNEI. This CDR3 has 13 residues. The sequenced sample was PBMCs. The receptor was derived from a woman aged 25 to 45 in good health and CMV-seronegative. V is TRBV2 and J is TRBJ1-3; D is uncertain. This chain's CDR3 is CASRGDSGNTIYF. The CDR3 DNA follows: TGTGCCAGCAGGGGAGACTCTGGAAACACCATATATTTT.